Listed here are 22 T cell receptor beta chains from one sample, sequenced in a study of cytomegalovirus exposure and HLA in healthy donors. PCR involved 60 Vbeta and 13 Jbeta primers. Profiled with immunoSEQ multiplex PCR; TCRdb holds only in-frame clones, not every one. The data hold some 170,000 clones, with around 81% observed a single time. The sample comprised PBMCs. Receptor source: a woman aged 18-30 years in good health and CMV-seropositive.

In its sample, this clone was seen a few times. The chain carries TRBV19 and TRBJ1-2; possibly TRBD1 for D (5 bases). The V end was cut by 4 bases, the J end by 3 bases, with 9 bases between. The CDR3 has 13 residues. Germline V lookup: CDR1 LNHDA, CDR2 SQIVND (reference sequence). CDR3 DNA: TGTGCCAGTAGTAACCAGGGTGACTATGGCTACACCTTC. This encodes CASSNQGDYGYTF.

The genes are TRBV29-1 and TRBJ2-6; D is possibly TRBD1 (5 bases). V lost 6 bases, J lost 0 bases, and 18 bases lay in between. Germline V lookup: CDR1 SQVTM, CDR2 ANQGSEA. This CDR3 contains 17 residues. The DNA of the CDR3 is TGCAGCGTCCGAAGGGGCAGGGATGGCTCTGGGGCCAACGTCCTGACTTTC. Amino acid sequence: CSVRRGRDGSGANVLTF.

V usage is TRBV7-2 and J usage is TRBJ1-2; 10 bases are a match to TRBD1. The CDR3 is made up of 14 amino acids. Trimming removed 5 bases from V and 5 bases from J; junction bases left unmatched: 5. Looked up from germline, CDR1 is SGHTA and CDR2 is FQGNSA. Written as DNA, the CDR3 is TGTGCCAGCAGCCTCGACAGGGGGCGATATGGCTACACCTTC. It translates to CASSLDRGRYGYTF.

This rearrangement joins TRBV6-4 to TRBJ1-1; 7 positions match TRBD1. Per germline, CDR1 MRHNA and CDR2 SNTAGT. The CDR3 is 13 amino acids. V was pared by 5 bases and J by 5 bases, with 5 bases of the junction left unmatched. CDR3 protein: CASSPDRETEAFF. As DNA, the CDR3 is TGTGCCAGCAGTCCCGACAGGGAGACTGAAGCTTTCTTT.

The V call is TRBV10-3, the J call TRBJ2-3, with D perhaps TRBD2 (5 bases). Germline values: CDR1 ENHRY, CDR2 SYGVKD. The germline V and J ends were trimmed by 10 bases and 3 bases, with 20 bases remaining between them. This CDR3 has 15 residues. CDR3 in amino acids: CATFTGDELTDTQYF. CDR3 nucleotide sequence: TGTGCCACCTTTACCGGGGATGAGTTAACAGATACGCAGTATTTT.

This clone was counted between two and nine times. In nucleotides, the CDR3 is TGCGCCAGCAGCTTGTTCCCCCGGGACAACGAGCAGTACTTC. Translated, it gives CASSLFPRDNEQYF. The chain is built from TRBV5-1 and TRBJ2-7, with D possibly being TRBD1 (6 bases). V dropped 1 base and J dropped 5 bases, with 13 bases sitting between them. The CDR3 extends over 14 amino acids. Germline CDR1 SGHRS, CDR2 YFSETQ. Full variable domain (remainder filled in from reference TRBV5-1 and TRBJ2-7): KAGVTQTPRYLIKTRGQQVTLSCSPISGHRSVSWYQQTPGQGLQFLFEYFSETQRNKGNFPGRFSGRQFSNSRSEMNVSTLELGDSALYLCASSLFPRDNEQYFGPGTRLTVT.

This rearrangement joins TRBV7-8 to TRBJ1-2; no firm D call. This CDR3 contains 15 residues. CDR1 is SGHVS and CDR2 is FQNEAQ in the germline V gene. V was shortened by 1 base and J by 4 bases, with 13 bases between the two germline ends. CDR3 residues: CASSLVPRHAYGYTF. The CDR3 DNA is TGTGCCAGCAGCTTAGTCCCCCGACACGCCTATGGCTACACCTTC.

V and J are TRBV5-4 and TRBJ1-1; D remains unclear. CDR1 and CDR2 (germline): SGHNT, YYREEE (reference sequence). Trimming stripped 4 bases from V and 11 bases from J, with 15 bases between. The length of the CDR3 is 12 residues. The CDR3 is CASSLGLGPAFF. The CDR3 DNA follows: TGTGCCAGCAGCCTTGGGTTGGGCCCGGCTTTCTTT.

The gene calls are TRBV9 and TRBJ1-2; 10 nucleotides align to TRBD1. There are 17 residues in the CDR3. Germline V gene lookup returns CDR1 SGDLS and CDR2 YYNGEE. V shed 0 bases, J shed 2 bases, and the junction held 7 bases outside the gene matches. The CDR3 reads CASSVVTGGRMNYGYTF. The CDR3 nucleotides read TGTGCCAGCAGCGTAGTGACAGGGGGCAGGATGAACTATGGCTACACCTTC.

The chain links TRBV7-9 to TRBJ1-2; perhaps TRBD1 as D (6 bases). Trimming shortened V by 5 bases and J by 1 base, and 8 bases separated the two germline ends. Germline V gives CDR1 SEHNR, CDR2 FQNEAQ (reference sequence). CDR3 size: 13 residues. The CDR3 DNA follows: TGTGCCAGCAGCAAGGACAGTAACTATGGCTACACCTTC. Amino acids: CASSKDSNYGYTF.

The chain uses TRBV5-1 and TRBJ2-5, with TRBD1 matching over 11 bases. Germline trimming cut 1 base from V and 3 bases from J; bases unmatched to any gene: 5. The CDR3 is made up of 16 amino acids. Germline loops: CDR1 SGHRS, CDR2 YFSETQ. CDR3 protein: CASSLHTGQGEETQYF. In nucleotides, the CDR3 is TGCGCCAGCAGCTTGCACACGGGACAGGGGGAAGAGACCCAGTACTTC.

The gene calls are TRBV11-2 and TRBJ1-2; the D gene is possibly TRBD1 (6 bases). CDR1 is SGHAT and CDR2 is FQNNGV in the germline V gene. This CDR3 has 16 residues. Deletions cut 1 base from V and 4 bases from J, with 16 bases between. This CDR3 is CASSLGGGPPFYGYTF. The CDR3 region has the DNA TGTGCCAGCAGCTTAGGCGGGGGGCCTCCCTTCTATGGCTACACCTTC. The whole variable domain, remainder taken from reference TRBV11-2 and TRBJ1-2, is EAGVAQSPRYKIIEKRQSVAFWCNPISGHATLYWYQQILGQGPKLLIQFQNNGVVDDSQLPKDRFSAERLKGVDSTLKIQPAKLEDSAVYLCASSLGGGPPFYGYTFGSGTRLTVV.

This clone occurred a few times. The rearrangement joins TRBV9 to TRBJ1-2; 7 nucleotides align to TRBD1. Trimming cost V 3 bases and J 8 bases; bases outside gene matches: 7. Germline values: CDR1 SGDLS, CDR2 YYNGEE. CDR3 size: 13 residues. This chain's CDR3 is CASSGETGEGYTF. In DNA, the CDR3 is TGTGCCAGCAGCGGCGAAACAGGGGAGGGCTACACCTTC.

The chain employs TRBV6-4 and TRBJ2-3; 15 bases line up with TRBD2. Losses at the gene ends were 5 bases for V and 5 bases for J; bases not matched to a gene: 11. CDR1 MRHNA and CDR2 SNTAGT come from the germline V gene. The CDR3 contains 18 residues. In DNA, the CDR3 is TGTGCCAGCAGTCCGGGACTAGCGGGGGGACCACCCTTAGATACGCAGTATTTT. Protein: CASSPGLAGGPPLDTQYF.

In DNA, the CDR3 is TGTGCCAGCAGTTTTGCTTCGGCAGGGCAGGATGGCTACACCTTC. Translation: CASSFASAGQDGYTF. This chain uses TRBV27 with TRBJ1-2, with D possibly TRBD1 on 5 matching bases. The CDR3 extends over 15 amino acids. V lost 3 bases, J lost 6 bases, and 17 bases lay in between. Germline V gene sequence: CDR1 MNHEY, CDR2 SMNVEV (reference sequence).

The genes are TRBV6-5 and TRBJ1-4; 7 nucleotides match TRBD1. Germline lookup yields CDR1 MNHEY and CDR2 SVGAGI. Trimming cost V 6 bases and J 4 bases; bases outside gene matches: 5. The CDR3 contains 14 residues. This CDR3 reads CASRSTGLNEKLFF. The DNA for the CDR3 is TGTGCCAGCAGGTCGACAGGGCTTAATGAAAAACTGTTTTTT.

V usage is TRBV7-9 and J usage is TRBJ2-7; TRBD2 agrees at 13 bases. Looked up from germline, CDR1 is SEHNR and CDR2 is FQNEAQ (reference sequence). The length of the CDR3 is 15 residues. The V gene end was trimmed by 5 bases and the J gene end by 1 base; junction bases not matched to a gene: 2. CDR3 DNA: TGTGCCAGCAGCCCGGGACTAGCGGGGTCCTACGAGCAGTACTTC. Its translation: CASSPGLAGSYEQYF.

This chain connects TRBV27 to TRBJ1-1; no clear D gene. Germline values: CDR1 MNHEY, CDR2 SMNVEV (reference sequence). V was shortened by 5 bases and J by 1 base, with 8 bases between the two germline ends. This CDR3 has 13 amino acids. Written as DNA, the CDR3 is TGTGCCAGCAGTGATACATGGAACACTGAAGCTTTCTTT. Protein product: CASSDTWNTEAFF.

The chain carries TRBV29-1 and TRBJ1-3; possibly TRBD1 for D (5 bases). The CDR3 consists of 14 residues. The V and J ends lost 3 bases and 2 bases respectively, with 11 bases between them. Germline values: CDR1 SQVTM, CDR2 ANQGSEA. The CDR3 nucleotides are TGCAGCGTTGATCCGGGGGGACCTGGAAACACCATATATTTT. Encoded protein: CSVDPGGPGNTIYF.

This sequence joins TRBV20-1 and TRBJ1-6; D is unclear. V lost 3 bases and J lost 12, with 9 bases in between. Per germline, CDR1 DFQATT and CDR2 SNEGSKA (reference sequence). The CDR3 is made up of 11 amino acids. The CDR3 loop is CSASRSGPLHF. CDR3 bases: TGCAGTGCTAGTAGGTCGGGACCCCTCCACTTT.

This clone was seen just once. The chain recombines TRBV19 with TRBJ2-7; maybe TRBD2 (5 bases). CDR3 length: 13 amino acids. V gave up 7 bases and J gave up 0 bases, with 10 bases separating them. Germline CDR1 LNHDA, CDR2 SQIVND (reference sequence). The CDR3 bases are TGTGCCAGTAAGGCGGGTAACTCCTACGAGCAGTACTTC. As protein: CASKAGNSYEQYF. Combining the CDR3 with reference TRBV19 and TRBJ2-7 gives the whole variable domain DGGITQSPKYLFRKEGQNVTLSCEQNLNHDAMYWYRQDPGQGLRLIYYSQIVNDFQKGDIAEGYSVSREKKESFPLTVTSAQKNPTAFYLCASKAGNSYEQYFGPGTRLTVT.

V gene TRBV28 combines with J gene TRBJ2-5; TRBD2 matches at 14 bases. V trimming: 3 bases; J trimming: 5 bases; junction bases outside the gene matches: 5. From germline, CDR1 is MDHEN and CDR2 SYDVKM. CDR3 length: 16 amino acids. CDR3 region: CASSFGLAGGGETQYF. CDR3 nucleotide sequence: TGTGCCAGCAGTTTCGGACTAGCGGGGGGCGGGGAGACCCAGTACTTC.